The 31 T cell receptor beta chains given below trace back to one sample, sequenced in a study of blood T cell repertoires in COVID-19. Measured with immunoSEQ multiplex PCR; TCRdb has only the in-frame clones, and not every one. This table holds fewer than 400,000 clones, roughly 88% found once. The sequenced material came from PBMCs or T cells enriched from blood (not recorded which). The receptor source for this set is a man aged 25-45 years who had recovered from COVID-19.

The J gene is TRBJ1-4, the V gene TRBV20-1; TRBD1 is a possible D gene (5 bases). Germline V gene lookup returns CDR1 DFQATT and CDR2 SNEGSKA (reference sequence). The CDR3 has 11 amino acids. CDR3 residues: CSPYSGPSLFF. CDR3 bases: TGCAGCCCATACTCAGGGCCGTCCTTGTTTTTT.

The chain links TRBV11-2 to TRBJ1-2, with TRBD1 matching 8 bases. With V trimmed by 3 bases and J by 8 bases, 20 bases remained unmatched. Germline V gene lookup returns CDR1 SGHAT and CDR2 FQNNGV. This CDR3 spans 18 amino acids. This chain's CDR3 is CASSFTGQVSPGKAGYTF. The CDR3 DNA reads TGTGCCAGCAGCTTCACGGGACAGGTCTCTCCAGGAAAGGCGGGCTACACCTTC.

This chain joins TRBV5-5 and TRBJ2-5; maybe TRBD2 (6 bases). The CDR3 is 14 residues long. CDR1 and CDR2 from the germline V gene are SGHKS and YYEKEE (reference sequence). Between the trimmed V and J ends, which lost 0 bases and 5 bases, there was a span of 11 bases. Here the CDR3 DNA reads TGTGCCAGCAGCTTGGCCGGGACTGTGGAGACCCAGTACTTC. It encodes CASSLAGTVETQYF.

The chain couples TRBV24-1 to TRBJ2-3; possibly TRBD2 for D (5 bases). This CDR3 is 15 amino acids long. From germline, CDR1 is KGHDR and CDR2 SFDVKD. With 3 bases removed from V and 0 bases from J, the gap between germline ends came to 9 bases. CDR3 amino acids: CATSDAEGSTDTQYF. The CDR3 DNA reads TGTGCCACCAGTGATGCAGAGGGTAGCACAGATACGCAGTATTTT.

The chain has TRBV20-1 and TRBJ2-5; 10 bases are shared with TRBD2. V gave up 3 bases and J gave up 1 base; unmatched junction bases: 2. The CDR3 totals 14 residues. CDR1 DFQATT and CDR2 SNEGSKA come from the germline V gene (reference sequence). CDR3 bases: TGCAGTGCTAGTGTAGCGGGGGGCCAAGAGACCCAGTACTTC. The encoded protein is CSASVAGGQETQYF.

This rearrangement joins TRBV21-1 to TRBJ2-1; TRBD1, the table's D call, was not compared with the DNA. TRBV21-1 is a pseudogene segment. The length of the CDR3 is 13 residues. This CDR3 reads CASSIGTGHEQFF. The CDR3 DNA sequence: TGTGCCAGCAGCATAGGGACAGGCCATGAGCAGTTCTTC.

The chain links TRBV9 to TRBJ1-2; 8 positions match TRBD1. Germline V gene lookup returns CDR1 SGDLS and CDR2 YYNGEE. This CDR3 region has 13 residues. Losses at the gene ends were 4 bases for V and 7 bases for J; bases not matched to a gene: 6. The CDR3: CASSKTGELGYTF. The DNA for the CDR3 is TGTGCCAGCAGCAAGACAGGGGAGCTTGGCTACACCTTC.

This clone was observed a single time. The chain combines TRBV11-1 with TRBJ1-3; tentative D call: TRBD1 (6 bases). Germline V CDR1 and CDR2: SGHAT, FQDESV (reference sequence). The CDR3 consists of 15 residues. Trimming shortened V by 6 bases and J by 4 bases, and 16 bases separated the two germline ends. The CDR3 DNA sequence: TGTGCCAGCAGATCCGGGCAGGGGTTCGGAAACACCATATATTTT. Protein: CASRSGQGFGNTIYF.

The V and J genes are TRBV11-2 and TRBJ1-1, with a weak D call TRBD1 (6 bases). V lost 5 bases, J lost 0 bases, and 22 bases lay in between. Germline assignment: CDR1 SGHAT and CDR2 FQNNGV. The CDR3 loop spans 18 amino acids. The CDR3 DNA follows: TGTGCCAGCAGCCCCCCACAGGGTTCTCGTCGCATGAACACTGAAGCTTTCTTT. Protein: CASSPPQGSRRMNTEAFF.

The V gene is TRBV4-3, the J gene TRBJ2-3; TRBD2 agrees at 16 bases. The CDR3 is 17 amino acids. V was pared by 4 bases and J by 5 bases, with 6 bases of the junction left unmatched. Germline V gene sequence: CDR1 LGHNA, CDR2 YSLEER. The CDR3 region has the DNA TGCGCCAGCAGCCGGGGGACTAGCGGGGGGGCCTTAGATACGCAGTATTTT. This translates into CASSRGTSGGALDTQYF.

The V call is TRBV5-4, the J call TRBJ2-1, with 8 bases matching TRBD2. Looked up from germline, CDR1 is SGHNT and CDR2 is YYREEE (reference sequence). The V gene end was trimmed by 3 bases and the J gene end by 8 bases; junction bases not matched to a gene: 4. There are 13 residues in the CDR3. The DNA for the CDR3 is TGTGCCAGCAGCTGGCGGGGGGCCGATGAGCAGTTCTTC. Translating it yields CASSWRGADEQFF.

This chain connects TRBV5-1 to TRBJ1-2; TRBD1 might be the D (5 bases). Per germline, CDR1 SGHRS and CDR2 YFSETQ. CDR3 length equals 14 residues. Deletions cut 5 bases from V and 3 bases from J, with 14 bases between. The CDR3 reads CASSQTAPDYGYTF. As DNA, the CDR3 is TGCGCCAGCAGTCAGACAGCCCCCGACTATGGCTACACCTTC.

The rearrangement links TRBV6-4 to TRBJ2-6; no definite D call. The V gene's germline CDR1 is MRHNA and CDR2 SNTAGT. V lost 4 bases and J 6 bases, leaving 19 bases between the germline ends. This CDR3 region has 17 residues. The CDR3 DNA reads TGTGCCAGCAGTGCCGAGATGAGCTTGTATGAGGCCAACGTCCTGACTTTC. This encodes CASSAEMSLYEANVLTF.

The gene calls are TRBV5-1 and TRBJ2-2; TRBD1 is a possible D gene (6 bases). Germline values: CDR1 SGHRS, CDR2 YFSETQ. This CDR3 is 15 amino acids long. The V end lost 3 bases, the J end lost 3 bases, and 12 bases lay between the germline ends. CDR3 protein: CASSYRARDTGELFF. CDR3 nucleotide sequence: TGCGCCAGCAGCTACAGGGCCCGAGACACCGGGGAGCTGTTTTTT.

The V gene is TRBV7-9, the J gene TRBJ1-3; D unresolved. The CDR3 is made up of 15 amino acids. V gave up 2 bases and J gave up 0 bases, with 8 bases separating them. Germline V lookup: CDR1 SEHNR, CDR2 FQNEAQ (reference sequence). The CDR3 sequence: CASSLSPGSGNTIYF. CDR3 bases: TGTGCCAGCAGCTTATCTCCAGGCTCTGGAAACACCATATATTTT.

The rearrangement links TRBV6-2 or TRBV6-3 to TRBJ2-7, with D maybe TRBD2 (5 bases). The CDR3 is 12 residues long. The V end lost 3 bases, the J end lost 7 bases, and 10 bases lay between the germline ends. Germline V CDR1 and CDR2: MNHEY, SVGEGT. The CDR3 is CASSYPPGEQYF. Written as DNA, the CDR3 is TGTGCCAGCAGTTATCCCCCGGGGGAGCAGTACTTC.

This rearrangement joins TRBV28 to TRBJ1-2, with 11 bases that match TRBD1. Germline-derived CDR1 and CDR2 are MDHEN and SYDVKM. The CDR3 consists of 14 residues. Trimming cost V 2 bases and J 6 bases; bases outside gene matches: 2. This CDR3 is CASSLGQGADGYTF. For the CDR3, the DNA is TGTGCCAGCAGTTTAGGACAGGGGGCTGATGGCTACACCTTC.

The chain recombines TRBV5-4 with TRBJ1-3, with 7 bases fitting TRBD1. The CDR3 totals 14 residues. Trimming removed 4 bases from V and 4 bases from J; junction bases left unmatched: 5. The germline gives CDR1 SGHNT, CDR2 YYREEE (reference sequence). The CDR3 loop reads CASSVGTAGNTIYF. Here the CDR3 DNA reads TGTGCCAGCAGCGTCGGGACAGCCGGAAACACCATATATTTT.

CDR3 DNA: TGTGCCAGCAGCTTGAAGCCAGGACTTCCAGCTTTCTTT. It encodes CASSLKPGLPAFF. The chain is built from TRBV5-6 and TRBJ1-1; D unresolved. Per germline, CDR1 SGHDT and CDR2 YYEEEE. This CDR3 comprises 13 residues. The V end lost 1 base, the J end lost 10 bases, and 14 bases lay between the germline ends.

J is TRBJ1-2 and V is TRBV14, with D perhaps matching TRBD1 (6 bases). The V end was cut by 3 bases, the J end by 7 bases, with 15 bases between. The V gene's germline CDR1 is SGHDN and CDR2 FVKESK. The CDR3 is made up of 14 amino acids. The CDR3 reads CASSQTTGFFGYTF. CDR3 DNA: TGTGCCAGCAGCCAGACAACAGGGTTCTTTGGCTACACCTTC. The full variable domain, rest sourced from reference TRBV14 and TRBJ1-2, is EAGVTQFPSHSVIEKGQTVTLRCDPISGHDNLYWYRRVMGKEIKFLLHFVKESKQDESGMPNNRFLAERTGGTYSTLKVQPAELEDSGVYFCASSQTTGFFGYTFGSGTRLTVV.

This clone came up a few times. The chain combines TRBV2 with TRBJ2-2; D might be TRBD2 (6 bases). The CDR3 covers 16 residues. Germline CDR1 and CDR2: SNHLY and FYNNEI. The V end was cut by 6 bases, the J end by 4 bases, with 18 bases between. The CDR3 sequence: CASRPPGGSGTGELFF. The CDR3 DNA reads TGTGCCAGCAGGCCCCCTGGAGGGAGTGGCACCGGGGAGCTGTTTTTT. The variable domain in full, with the rest retrieved from reference TRBV2 and TRBJ2-2, is EPEVTQTPSHQVTQMGQEVILRCVPISNHLYFYWYRQILGQKVEFLVSFYNNEISEKSEIFDDQFSVERPDGSNFTLKIRSTKLEDSAMYFCASRPPGGSGTGELFFGEGSRLTVL.

The chain employs TRBV27 and TRBJ1-6, with D tentatively TRBD1 (6 bases). Deletions cut 4 bases from V and 0 bases from J, with 13 bases between. CDR3 length equals 17 residues. Germline V gene sequence: CDR1 MNHEY, CDR2 SMNVEV (reference sequence). CDR3 amino acids: CASSSRTASSYNSPLHF. CDR3 bases: TGTGCCAGCAGTTCCCGGACAGCGAGCTCCTATAATTCACCCCTCCACTTT.

With regard to this clone: The identical CDR3 is also encoded by other nucleotide sequences in the sample. V usage is TRBV5-1 and J usage is TRBJ1-1, with a tentative D call TRBD1 (5 bases). The V gene lost 4 bases and the J gene lost 3 bases, with 13 bases spanning the gap. CDR1 SGHRS and CDR2 YFSETQ come from the germline V gene. This CDR3 spans 14 amino acids. The CDR3 protein is CASSLVPGDTEAFF. As DNA, the CDR3 is TGCGCCAGCAGCCTGGTGCCGGGGGACACTGAAGCTTTCTTT.

The gene calls are TRBV5-1 and TRBJ1-1; 9 nucleotides match TRBD1. The V and J ends lost 4 bases and 5 bases, in that order; junction bases with no gene match: 12. The CDR3 loop spans 16 amino acids. Germline loops: CDR1 SGHRS, CDR2 YFSETQ. The CDR3 DNA follows: TGCGCCAGCAGCCTGGGGCCACAGGGGGCAGGTACTGAAGCTTTCTTT. Translating gives CASSLGPQGAGTEAFF.

The chain couples TRBV3-1 (or the pseudogene TRBV3-2) to TRBJ1-2, with D perhaps TRBD1 (5 bases). The CDR3 has 16 residues. The V gene's germline CDR1 is LGHDT and CDR2 YNNKEL (reference sequence). With 4 bases removed from V and 5 bases from J, the gap between germline ends came to 20 bases. In nucleotides, the CDR3 is TGTGCCAGCAGCCGGACGGACGGGGGAACTGGGTATGGCTACACCTTC. Translated: CASSRTDGGTGYGYTF.

The chain employs TRBV29-1 and TRBJ1-1, with D perhaps TRBD1 (5 bases). Germline V lookup: CDR1 SQVTM, CDR2 ANQGSEA. V lost 2 bases and J 1 base, leaving 11 bases between the germline ends. The CDR3 spans 14 residues. Written as DNA, the CDR3 is TGCAGCGTTGAAAACGCAGGGCGGAACACTGAAGCTTTCTTT. Translating it yields CSVENAGRNTEAFF.

The rearrangement links TRBV6-4 to TRBJ2-1; TRBD1 matches 8 bases. The CDR3 spans 15 residues. Losses at the gene ends were 3 bases for V and 8 bases for J; bases not matched to a gene: 9. CDR1 is MRHNA, CDR2 SNTAGT, per germline. The CDR3: CASSESGGARDEQFF. DNA for the CDR3: TGTGCCAGCAGTGAGTCAGGGGGCGCCAGGGATGAGCAGTTCTTC.

The chain links TRBV7-3 to TRBJ1-1; D not resolved. Germline CDR1 and CDR2: SGHTA and FQGTGA. This CDR3 has 13 amino acids. V lost 5 bases and J 0 bases, leaving 7 bases between the germline ends. CDR3 protein: CASSKTLNTEAFF. CDR3 nucleotide sequence: TGTGCCAGCAGCAAGACACTGAACACTGAAGCTTTCTTT. Full variable domain (outside the CDR3, taken from reference TRBV7-3 and TRBJ1-1): GAGVSQTPSNKVTEKGKYVELRCDPISGHTALYWYRQSLGQGPEFLIYFQGTGAADDSGLPNDRFFAVRPEGSVSTLKIQRTERGDSAVYLCASSKTLNTEAFFGQGTRLTVV.

The V call is TRBV27, the J call TRBJ2-3; a weak D match, TRBD2 (6 bases). Germline CDR1 and CDR2: MNHEY and SMNVEV (reference sequence). CDR3 length: 14 amino acids. Trimming took off 6 bases at V and 2 bases at J, with 12 bases between the two ends. In DNA form, the CDR3 reads TGTGCCAGCAGGAACGGGGGAGTCACAGATACGCAGTATTTT. It codes for CASRNGGVTDTQYF.

This chain links TRBV20-1 with TRBJ2-7, with 13 bases lining up with TRBD2. The germline CDR1 and CDR2 sequences are DFQATT and SNEGSKA (reference sequence). This CDR3 contains 14 residues. With 3 bases clipped from V and 7 bases from J, the junction kept 6 bases outside the gene matches. CDR3 nucleotide sequence: TGCAGTGCTAGTCGGACTAGCGGGGGAGGGGAGCAGTACTTC. As protein: CSASRTSGGGEQYF.

This clone was counted once. This chain joins TRBV27 and TRBJ1-1, with D possibly matching TRBD1 (6 bases). This CDR3 region has 13 residues. Trimming removed 6 bases from V and 8 bases from J, with 16 bases in between. Germline V gene sequence: CDR1 MNHEY, CDR2 SMNVEV (reference sequence). The CDR3 nucleotides are TGTGCCAGCAGCCGCCAGGGACAATCAGAAGCTTTCTTT. It specifies CASSRQGQSEAFF.